These 15 T cell receptor beta chains came from one sample sequenced in a study of cytomegalovirus exposure and HLA in healthy donors. PCR involved 60 Vbeta and 13 Jbeta primers. Produced via immunoSEQ multiplex PCR; TCRdb's table is partial and in-frame only. Its listing shows fewer than 60,000 clones. The specimen was PBMCs. Receptors were obtained from a woman aged 25-40 years in good health and CMV-seropositive.

The V call is TRBV27, the J call TRBJ2-2; D is undetermined. The V and J ends lost 2 bases and 7 bases respectively, with 5 bases between them. This CDR3 spans 12 amino acids. Germline CDR1 and CDR2: MNHEY and SMNVEV (reference sequence). CDR3 loop: CASSLVHGELFF. The CDR3 coding sequence is TGTGCCAGCAGTTTAGTCCACGGGGAGCTGTTTTTT.

The J gene is TRBJ1-3, the V gene TRBV2; TRBD1 is a possible D gene (5 bases). V was clipped by 9 bases and J by 1 base, with 7 bases between them. The germline V gene encodes CDR1 SNHLY and CDR2 FYNNEI. The CDR3 is 12 amino acids. CDR3 nucleotide sequence: TGTGCCAGTGGGACTTCTGGAAACACCATATATTTT. Amino acids: CASGTSGNTIYF.

CDR3 loop: CASSLGGRDTQYF. CDR3 in DNA: TGTGCCAGCAGCCTAGGCGGGCGGGATACGCAGTATTTT. The V gene is TRBV7-2, the J gene TRBJ2-3; D might be TRBD2 (5 bases). V was pared by 5 bases and J by 6 bases, with 12 bases between. CDR1 is SGHTA and CDR2 is FQGNSA in the germline V gene. The CDR3 extends over 13 amino acids. Filled out from reference TRBV7-2 and TRBJ2-3, the complete variable domain reads GAGVSQSPSNKVTEKGKDVELRCDPISGHTALYWYRQSLGQGLEFLIYFQGNSAPDKSGLPSDRFSAERTGGSVSTLTIQRTQQEDSAVYLCASSLGGRDTQYFGPGTRLTVL.

The V call is TRBV2, the J call TRBJ2-2; TRBD2 matches at 14 bases. Germline V gene lookup returns CDR1 SNHLY and CDR2 FYNNEI. Unmatched junction bases numbered 4, after V lost 6 bases and J lost 1 base. CDR3 length equals 17 residues. The CDR3 nucleotides are TGTGCCAGCAGCCATGGACTAGCGGGGGGGAACACCGGGGAGCTGTTTTTT. Its protein product is CASSHGLAGGNTGELFF.

The chain links TRBV19 to TRBJ2-6; tentatively, D is TRBD1 (6 bases). The ends were cut back, 9 bases at V and 2 bases at J, with 11 bases in the middle. The CDR3 has 14 amino acids. Germline V lookup: CDR1 LNHDA, CDR2 SQIVND (reference sequence). CDR3 in amino acids: CASNRVTGANVLTF. The CDR3 DNA sequence: TGTGCCAGCAACAGGGTCACTGGGGCCAACGTCCTGACTTTC.

The chain couples TRBV6-5 to TRBJ2-7, with 9 bases fitting TRBD2. This CDR3 spans 14 amino acids. J was trimmed by 3 bases and V by 5 bases; bases with no gene match: 5. Germline V lookup: CDR1 MNHEY, CDR2 SVGAGI. The CDR3 here is CASSRGGGYYEQYF. In nucleotides, the CDR3 is TGTGCCAGCAGTCGCGGGGGGGGGTACTACGAGCAGTACTTC.

The CDR3 nucleotides read TGTGCCAGCAGCTTAGAGGACAGGGGTCGGGAGCAGTACTTC. Translation: CASSLEDRGREQYF. The chain couples TRBV7-9 to TRBJ2-7; 9 bases match TRBD1. V shed 1 base, J shed 7 bases, and the junction held 5 bases outside the gene matches. CDR3 length equals 14 residues. Germline V CDR1 and CDR2: SEHNR, FQNEAQ (reference sequence).

V and J are TRBV5-6 and TRBJ2-1; 9 bases align to TRBD2. Trimming cost V 2 bases and J 5 bases; bases outside gene matches: 8. The CDR3 spans 16 residues. From germline, CDR1 is SGHDT and CDR2 YYEEEE. The CDR3 bases are TGTGCCAGCAGCTTAGGTCTAGCGGGACTTCACAATGAGCAGTTCTTC. Its protein is CASSLGLAGLHNEQFF.

The genes are TRBV5-1 and TRBJ2-7, with 8 bases identical to TRBD1. This CDR3 comprises 15 residues. J lost 5 bases, V lost 4 bases, and 11 bases had no gene match. Germline loops: CDR1 SGHRS, CDR2 YFSETQ. The CDR3 here is CASSGRTGLAHEQYF. DNA of the CDR3: TGCGCCAGCAGCGGGAGGACAGGGTTGGCCCACGAGCAGTACTTC.

This chain connects TRBV7-8 to TRBJ1-5; unclear D gene. The CDR3 is 15 residues long. Germline V CDR1 and CDR2: SGHVS, FQNEAQ. Deletions cut 4 bases from V and 6 bases from J, with 16 bases between. The CDR3 region is CASSSDQVVGQPQHF. The CDR3 DNA reads TGTGCCAGCAGCTCAGATCAGGTGGTCGGTCAGCCCCAGCATTTT.

This chain uses TRBV2 with TRBJ1-1; D remains unclear. Trimming pared 3 bases from V and 2 bases from J, leaving 10 bases between. CDR1 and CDR2 (germline): SNHLY, FYNNEI. The length of the CDR3 is 14 residues. In DNA form, the CDR3 reads TGTGCCAGCAGTGATGGCAGTCGAAACACTGAAGCTTTCTTT. Encoded protein: CASSDGSRNTEAFF.

This sequence joins TRBV19 and TRBJ1-2; weak D call: TRBD1 (6 bases). There are 14 residues in the CDR3. V shed 4 bases and J shed 4 bases, with 13 bases lying between them. Germline loops: CDR1 LNHDA, CDR2 SQIVND (reference sequence). The CDR3 spells CASSTRTESYGYTF. DNA of the CDR3: TGTGCCAGTAGTACCCGGACAGAGAGCTATGGCTACACCTTC.

The chain combines TRBV10-2 with TRBJ2-7, with TRBD1 identical over 8 bases. J lost 3 bases, V lost 6 bases, and 7 bases had no gene match. The germline gives CDR1 WSHSY, CDR2 SAAADI. CDR3 length: 14 residues. The chain's CDR3 is CASRGHGQGYEQYF. The CDR3 coding sequence is TGCGCCAGCAGAGGTCACGGACAGGGCTACGAGCAGTACTTC.

The V gene is TRBV18, the J gene TRBJ2-1; 7 bases are a match to TRBD1. Germline V gene lookup returns CDR1 KGHSH and CDR2 LQKENI. The CDR3 runs to 16 residues. The ends lost 0 bases at V and 7 bases at J; junction bases unmatched: 9. The CDR3 sequence: CASSPPGEQGRNEQFF. The CDR3, as DNA: TGTGCCAGCTCACCACCCGGCGAACAGGGGCGGAATGAGCAGTTCTTC.

The chain links TRBV6-5 to TRBJ2-6; a possible D gene is TRBD1 (6 bases). CDR3 length: 15 amino acids. V was pared by 2 bases and J by 3 bases, with 8 bases between. Germline CDR1 MNHEY, CDR2 SVGAGI. The CDR3 sequence is CASSYGGGGANVLTF. The CDR3, as DNA: TGTGCCAGCAGTTACGGGGGCGGTGGGGCCAACGTCCTGACTTTC.